This T cell receptor (beta chain) is from a study of T cell responses to AZD1222 COVID-19 vaccine (dated by TCRdb to about 2021). General notes on the study: TCR sequencing covered roughly 230 trial participants: 200 to 220 given two doses of AZD1222 and about 26 given two doses of MenACWY control vaccine. Trial participants were enrolled by age into 18-55, 56-69 and 70-plus year subgroups, with approximately 150, 28 and 58 TCR-sequenced participants respectively. Here is what the overall study found, with its caveats: After two AZD1222 doses, both the breadth and the depth of spike-specific TCRs were significantly higher than at day 0 and than in MenACWY recipients. Because no day 14 peak-response samples were available, the repertoires could be characterized only after the peak T cell response. Only six AZD1222 recipients were SARS-CoV-2 seropositive at baseline, limiting conclusions about previously exposed vaccinees. Participants were mostly white British and included more females than males, and it was suggested by the authors that clonal diversity may have been underestimated. CD4 TCRs associated with the vaccine covered the entire spike protein, and the dominant responses were in regions 160-218 and 743-854. In the small 56-69-year group, the increase in depth fell short of significance, most likely because of low power. Reportedly, close to half of the unique spike-specific TCRs recognized epitopes lying outside the regions that are mutated in the B.1.351 and B.1.1.7 variants.

In the case of this clone: Its antigen is still unknown. Base-call qualities are not available, and no considerably larger clone is one nucleotide away.

Sequences SGDLS (CDR1) and YYNGEE (CDR2) are obtained from the germline V gene. Inclusive of the bounding cysteine and phenylalanine, the CDR3 is 17 residues long. Only the CDR3 DNA stays, 51 bases, in frame from base 1. V loses 4 bases at its end and J loses 4 bases; junction bases beyond the gene matches: 15. The time point label of this sample denotes: about 28 days (+/-7) after the second vaccine dose. Explained via the paper, the treatment or condition label denotes: meningococcal conjugate vaccine given as trial control. Samples from vaccinated people were obtained from the UK trials COV001 and COV002, which included a single-blind randomized controlled phase 2/3 trial of AZD1222 (ChAdOx1 nCoV-19) in healthy adults. For TCRbeta chain sequencing, PBMC samples from trial participants were taken at day 0 and at day 28 after the second dose. The CDR3 regions of human TCRbeta chains were analyzed by immunosequencing. Turning to the authors' computational methods: Repertoire TCRs were checked for matches against a reference library of SARS-CoV-2-specific TCRs that had been generated using the MIRA antigen-specificity platform. Breadth was defined as the fraction of unique TCRs that were SARS-CoV-2-associated. Depth was defined as the fraction of total T cells that were SARS-CoV-2-associated. Using the MIRA data, every spike-specific TCR was mapped to the spike region that the TCR reacted to and assigned to either a CD4 or a CD8 class. Log10-transformed breadth and depth values were compared by one-way ANOVA with Sidak's multiple comparisons tests. Entries here come from immuneACCESS through TCRdb and include only in-frame sequences with V and J called. Some clones fail to appear in such tables; in the studies checked, an unresolved V gene covers under half of the shortfall, and the cause of the remainder is unknown. Clonal size and the V and J genes are those of that table, whereas D and trimming came from the DNA. The sample table contains approximately 150,000 clones; only one count was recorded for 70% to 90% of them. Around 4.5% of the sample is taken by the ten largest.

This TCR was sampled from an adult who received the MenACWY meningococcal vaccine as a control. Source: peripheral blood, taken 28 days after the second dose of the MenACWY control vaccine. The rearranged chain carries TRBV9 and TRBJ2-5; 8 bases in the middle match TRBD1. The CDR3 here reads CASSRTGDRGVGETQYF. The sequenced DNA is TGTGCCAGCAGCCGCACGGGAGACAGGGGAGTTGGAGAGACCCAGTACTTC. This CDR3, with the reference TRBV9 and TRBJ2-5 proteins standing in past its ends, gives the full variable domain DSGVTQTPKHLITATGQRVTLRCSPRSGDLSVYWYQQSLDQGLQFLIQYYNGEERAKGNILERFSAQQFPDLHSELNLSSLELGDSALYFCASSRTGDRGVGETQYFGPGTRLLVL.